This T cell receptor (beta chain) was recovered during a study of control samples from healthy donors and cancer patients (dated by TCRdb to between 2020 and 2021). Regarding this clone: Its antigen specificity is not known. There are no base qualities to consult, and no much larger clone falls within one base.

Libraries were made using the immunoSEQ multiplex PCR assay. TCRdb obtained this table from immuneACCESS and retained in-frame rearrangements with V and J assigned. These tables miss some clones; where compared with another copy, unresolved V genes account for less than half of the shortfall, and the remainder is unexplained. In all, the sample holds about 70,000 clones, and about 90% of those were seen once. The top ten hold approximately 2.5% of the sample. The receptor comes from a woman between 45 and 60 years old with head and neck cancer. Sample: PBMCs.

This receptor has the CDR3 CASSSDKGYGYTF. The DNA sequence follows: TGTGCCAGCAGTTCTGACAAGGGGTATGGCTACACCTTC. The chain is assembled from TRBV12-3 or TRBV12-4 and TRBJ1-2; the D segment could be TRBD1, given 5 matching bases. V is pared back by 4 bases and J by 5 bases, with 11 bases lying between the germline termini. The CDR3, from cysteine to phenylalanine, totals 13 residues. Solely the CDR3 DNA is kept, with 39 bases framed from the first base.